This T cell receptor beta chain was identified in a study of PD-L1 blockade in urothelial cancer. Study-wide context: Analyses were performed on blood at 3 weeks after treatment start (the second dose) and at 6 weeks. Each blood sample yielded a median of about 140,000 T cells.

Germline V gene sequence: CDR1 SGHTA, CDR2 FQGNSA. The CDR3 is 16 residues long. Trimming cost V 3 bases and J 0 bases, with 11 bases left between them. PCRs each included synthetic TCR analog templates spiked in. Profiling relied on immunoSEQ multiplex PCR, and the TCRdb table lists in-frame clones only, not all of them. This sample carries 50,000 to 70,000 clones, about 81% of them seen once, and the ten largest clones take around 1.7%. Time point: pretreatment peripheral blood. Enrolled patients showed locally advanced or metastatic urothelial carcinoma. The chain links TRBV7-2 to TRBJ1-4; TRBD1 is a possible D gene (5 bases). The origin of this receptor is a man aged 65-85 years with urothelial cancer. Sequenced here: PBMCs, sampled around atezolizumab (anti-PD-L1) treatment. CDR3 residues: CASSFTGVATNEKLFF. Written as DNA, the CDR3 is TGTGCCAGCAGCTTCACAGGAGTTGCAACTAATGAAAAACTGTTTTTT.